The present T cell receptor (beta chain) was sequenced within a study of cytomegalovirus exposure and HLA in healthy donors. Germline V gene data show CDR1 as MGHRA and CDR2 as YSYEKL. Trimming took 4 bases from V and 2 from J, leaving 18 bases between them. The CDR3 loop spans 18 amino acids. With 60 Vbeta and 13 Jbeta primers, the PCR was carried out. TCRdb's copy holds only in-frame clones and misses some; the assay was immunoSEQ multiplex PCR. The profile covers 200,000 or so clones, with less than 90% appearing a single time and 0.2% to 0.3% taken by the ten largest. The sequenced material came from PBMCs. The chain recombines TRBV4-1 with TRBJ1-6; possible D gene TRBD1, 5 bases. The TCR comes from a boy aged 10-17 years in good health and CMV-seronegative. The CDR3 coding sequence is TGCGCCAGCAGCCCAGGGATTGTCCGAGCTCCCTATAATTCACCCCTCCACTTT. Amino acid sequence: CASSPGIVRAPYNSPLHF.